One sample yielded the 27 T cell receptor beta chains listed below, sequenced in a study of OX40 agonist ivuxolimab in advanced cancers. Only in-frame clones appear in the TCRdb table, and some are missing; sequencing was by immunoSEQ multiplex PCR. The sample lists some 75,000 clones; approximately 88% were seen once. The sequenced sample was CD4+ or CD8+ T cells sorted from blood, obtained in a trial of the OX40 agonist ivuxolimab. The receptors stem from an adult with an advanced solid tumor such as melanoma, head and neck, liver or kidney cancer.

CDR3 protein: CSVSGTGELFF. The CDR3 bases are TGCAGCGTTAGCGGAACCGGGGAGCTGTTTTTT. The chain links TRBV29-1 to TRBJ2-2, with D tentatively TRBD2 (5 bases). CDR3 length equals 11 residues. CDR1 is SQVTM, CDR2 ANQGSEA, per germline. V was trimmed by 5 bases and J by 5 bases, leaving 6 bases between them.

The chain carries TRBV9 and TRBJ1-1, with a tentative D call TRBD1 (5 bases). Trimming removed 2 bases at V and 2 bases at J, with 16 bases between. This CDR3 spans 16 amino acids. Germline-derived CDR1 and CDR2 are SGDLS and YYNGEE. CDR3 bases: TGTGCCAGCAGCGTCGCAGGGCGGGGGGGAAACACTGAAGCTTTCTTT. As protein: CASSVAGRGGNTEAFF.

The chain carries TRBV18 and TRBJ1-2, with D maybe TRBD1 (5 bases). The CDR3 is made up of 17 amino acids. Germline V gene data show CDR1 as KGHSH and CDR2 as LQKENI. Between the trimmed V and J ends, which lost 3 bases and 6 bases, there was a span of 23 bases. CDR3 nucleotides: TGTGCCAGCTCACCCCGGGGAATAAGGGGTCCAGTGGATGGCTACACCTTC. Its protein product is CASSPRGIRGPVDGYTF.

DNA of the CDR3: TGTGCCAGCAGACGGACAATTAACACCGGGGAGCTGTTTTTT. It encodes CASRRTINTGELFF. The V and J genes are TRBV6-6 and TRBJ2-2; maybe TRBD1 (5 bases). The germline V gene encodes CDR1 MNHNY and CDR2 SVGAGI (reference sequence). With 6 bases removed from V and 2 bases from J, the gap between germline ends came to 10 bases. The CDR3 runs 14 residues.

The gene calls are TRBV5-1 and TRBJ2-2; D is perhaps TRBD1 or TRBD2 (5 bases each). CDR3 length: 14 residues. Trimming took off 4 bases at V and 2 bases at J, with 9 bases between the two ends. The germline CDR1 and CDR2 sequences are SGHRS and YFSETQ. CDR3 DNA: TGCGCCAGCAGCGGGGGTAGAAACACCGGGGAGCTGTTTTTT. This sequence encodes CASSGGRNTGELFF.

The chain carries TRBV10-3 and TRBJ1-1; D possibly corresponds to TRBD1 (5 bases). CDR3 length: 14 amino acids. Germline lookup yields CDR1 ENHRY and CDR2 SYGVKD. V gave up 6 bases and J gave up 3 bases, with 14 bases separating them. CDR3 loop: CAISQGSQDTEAFF. The DNA of the CDR3 is TGTGCCATCAGCCAGGGAAGCCAGGACACTGAAGCTTTCTTT.

J is TRBJ2-5 and V is TRBV18; D uncertain. CDR1 is KGHSH and CDR2 is LQKENI in the germline V gene. Trimming cost V 3 bases and J 5 bases, with 10 bases left between them. The CDR3 runs 13 residues. CDR3 coding DNA: TGTGCCAGCTCACCGGTTAACGGGGAGACCCAGTACTTC. This gives the protein CASSPVNGETQYF.

The V call is TRBV5-1, the J call TRBJ2-3, with D possibly being TRBD2 (6 bases). The CDR3 contains 13 residues. Trimming took 6 bases from V and 4 from J, leaving 12 bases between them. The V gene's germline CDR1 is SGHRS and CDR2 YFSETQ. This chain's CDR3 is CASTPGGADTQYF. CDR3 nucleotide sequence: TGCGCCAGCACTCCCGGGGGAGCAGATACGCAGTATTTT.

This clone has a single count. This sequence joins TRBV6-5 and TRBJ1-1, with D possibly matching TRBD1 (5 bases). Germline assignment: CDR1 MNHEY and CDR2 SVGAGI. The V gene lost 4 bases and the J gene lost 1 base, with 10 bases spanning the gap. This CDR3 contains 14 residues. CDR3 nucleotide sequence: TGTGCCAGCAGTTCAGGGTCCGAGAACACTGAAGCTTTCTTT. Translating gives CASSSGSENTEAFF.

This clone was seen just once. The CDR3 DNA reads TGTGCCAGCAGCTTATTCCAGAGCTCCTACGAGCAGTACTTC. This codes for CASSLFQSSYEQYF. The V gene is TRBV11-2, the J gene TRBJ2-7; D remains ambiguous. V shed 2 bases and J shed 0 bases, with 8 bases lying between them. The CDR3 loop spans 14 amino acids. CDR1 and CDR2 (germline): SGHAT, FQNNGV.

The V gene is TRBV6-4, the J gene TRBJ2-2, with a tentative D call TRBD2 (5 bases). The CDR3 runs to 14 residues. The germline gives CDR1 MRHNA, CDR2 SNTAGT. V dropped 6 bases and J dropped 6 bases, with 14 bases sitting between them. The CDR3 region has the DNA TGTGCCAGCAGAGCCCTTAGCGCGGCCGGGGAGCTGTTTTTT. Amino acid sequence: CASRALSAAGELFF.

The CDR3 DNA sequence: TGTGCCAGCAGTGATGAGCGGACCATGGGCAATGAGCAGTTCTTC. Its translation: CASSDERTMGNEQFF. The chain is built from TRBV6-1 and TRBJ2-1; a possible D gene is TRBD2 (5 bases). The CDR3 has 15 amino acids. The V end lost 3 bases, the J end lost 6 bases, and 15 bases lay between the germline ends. Germline CDR1 is MNHNS and CDR2 is SASEGT.

This chain joins TRBV6-5 and TRBJ2-7, with 8 bases aligning to TRBD1. V shed 6 bases, J shed 7 bases, and the junction held 8 bases outside the gene matches. The germline V gene encodes CDR1 MNHEY and CDR2 SVGAGI. This CDR3 is 13 amino acids long. The CDR3 spells CASRRQGAREQYF. The CDR3 DNA follows: TGTGCCAGCAGGCGCCAGGGGGCGCGAGAGCAGTACTTC.

The chain has TRBV29-1 and TRBJ2-7; D possibly uses TRBD1 or TRBD2 (6 bases each). This CDR3 is 13 amino acids long. Germline V gene data show CDR1 as SQVTM and CDR2 as ANQGSEA. The germline V and J ends were trimmed by 6 bases and 4 bases, with 16 bases remaining between them. The CDR3 loop reads CSVLSRGGYEQYF. CDR3 bases: TGCAGCGTATTGTCCAGGGGAGGATACGAGCAGTACTTC.

The chain joins TRBV10-1 to TRBJ2-4; a weak D match, TRBD2 (7 bases). V lost 2 bases and J 8 bases, leaving 10 bases between the germline ends. The length of the CDR3 is 13 residues. Germline CDR1 WNHNN, CDR2 SYGVQD (reference sequence). The CDR3 DNA reads TGCGCCAGCAGTGAGCGGGGGGCGGACATTCAGTACTTC. It codes for CASSERGADIQYF.

The chain has TRBV28 and TRBJ2-3; 13 bases match TRBD2. V trimming: 7 bases; J trimming: 3 bases; junction bases outside the gene matches: 10. The CDR3 has 17 amino acids. Germline assignment: CDR1 MDHEN and CDR2 SYDVKM. As DNA, the CDR3 is TGTGCCAGCATTCCCCTACTAGCGGGAGGGGGTACAGATACGCAGTATTTT. Translating gives CASIPLLAGGGTDTQYF.

This clone was recorded once. The rearrangement joins TRBV10-2 to TRBJ2-1, with D tentatively TRBD2 (6 bases). The length of the CDR3 is 14 residues. V was cut by 7 bases and J by 2 bases, with 12 bases left in between. Germline V gene data show CDR1 as WSHSY and CDR2 as SAAADI. CDR3: CASTLGEAYNEQFF. CDR3 nucleotide sequence: TGCGCCAGCACCCTGGGGGAGGCCTACAATGAGCAGTTCTTC.

This chain links TRBV12-5 with TRBJ2-1; 10 nucleotides align to TRBD1. Germline CDR1 LGHNT, CDR2 FRNRAP. This CDR3 contains 16 residues. V gave up 1 base and J gave up 8 bases; unmatched junction bases: 8. The CDR3 spells CASGLAATGGRDEQFF. As DNA, the CDR3 is TGTGCTAGTGGTTTGGCGGCGACAGGGGGCAGGGATGAGCAGTTCTTC.

In its sample, this clone was seen once. A read error may produce the germline difference seen at one junction end. The genes are TRBV10-2 and TRBJ2-5, with D perhaps given as TRBD1 or TRBD2 (6 bases each). The germline gives CDR1 WSHSY, CDR2 SAAADI. This CDR3 is 14 amino acids long. Written as DNA, the CDR3 is TGTGCCAGCGTCCAGGATCGGGGGCGAGAGACCCAGTACTTC. It encodes CASVQDRGRETQYF.

The rearrangement joins TRBV27 to TRBJ1-4, with 8 bases that match TRBD1. V shed 5 bases, J shed 5 bases, and the junction held 7 bases outside the gene matches. There are 15 residues in the CDR3. CDR1 is MNHEY and CDR2 is SMNVEV in the germline V gene (reference sequence). This CDR3 is CASSGQGLPNEKLFF. The CDR3 DNA reads TGTGCCAGCAGTGGACAGGGCCTTCCAAATGAAAAACTGTTTTTT.

The V call is TRBV6-5, the J call TRBJ1-5; D gene uncertain. The V and J ends lost 0 bases and 3 bases respectively, with 9 bases between them. The CDR3 runs to 15 residues. Germline loops: CDR1 MNHEY, CDR2 SVGAGI. CDR3: CASSYSGRDNQPQHF. The CDR3 region has the DNA TGTGCCAGCAGTTACTCCGGCAGAGACAATCAGCCCCAGCATTTT.

In its sample, this clone was seen once. The chain recombines TRBV19 with TRBJ1-6; D unresolved. Trimming cost V 10 bases and J 1 base, with 11 bases left between them. The CDR3 runs 14 residues. Germline V lookup: CDR1 LNHDA, CDR2 SQIVND (reference sequence). CDR3: CATARDSYNSPLHF. In nucleotides, the CDR3 is TGTGCCACTGCACGGGATTCCTATAATTCACCCCTCCACTTT.

V is TRBV7-6 and J is TRBJ2-5; 7 nucleotides agree with TRBD1. Germline V gene sequence: CDR1 SGHVS, CDR2 FNYEAQ. V shed 1 base, J shed 2 bases, and the junction held 4 bases outside the gene matches. CDR3 size: 15 residues. The chain's CDR3 is CASSLGQGLQETQYF. CDR3 nucleotide sequence: TGTGCCAGCAGCTTAGGACAGGGATTGCAAGAGACCCAGTACTTC.

This clone showed up just a few times. The chain is built from TRBV6-6 and TRBJ1-3; 7 nucleotides align to TRBD1. Per germline, CDR1 MNHNY and CDR2 SVGAGI (reference sequence). Germline trimming cut 8 bases from V and 1 base from J; bases unmatched to any gene: 8. The CDR3 has 15 amino acids. As DNA, the CDR3 is TGTGCCAGCCTCAGGGGGGGGGTGTCTGGAAACACCATATATTTT. Translating gives CASLRGGVSGNTIYF.

The V call is TRBV7-2, the J call TRBJ1-5; D is undetermined. V was shortened by 1 base and J by 4 bases, with 14 bases between the two germline ends. The CDR3 is made up of 16 amino acids. The germline V gene encodes CDR1 SGHTA and CDR2 FQGNSA. The CDR3 sequence is CASSLGIGRSNQPQHF. Written as DNA, the CDR3 is TGTGCCAGCAGCTTAGGAATTGGGCGGTCAAATCAGCCCCAGCATTTT.

V and J are TRBV2 and TRBJ2-4; 9 bases align to TRBD1. Germline CDR1 is SNHLY and CDR2 is FYNNEI. The CDR3 runs 14 residues. The V gene end was trimmed by 9 bases and the J gene end by 7 bases; junction bases not matched to a gene: 10. The DNA of the CDR3 is TGTGCCAGTCGACAGGGGGGAATTTACAACATTCAGTACTTC. This codes for CASRQGGIYNIQYF.

This chain links TRBV29-1 with TRBJ2-3; D is perhaps TRBD2 (6 bases). Trimming removed 1 base at V and 0 bases at J, with 11 bases between. Germline CDR1 and CDR2: SQVTM and ANQGSEA. CDR3 length equals 15 residues. CDR3 in DNA: TGCAGCGTTGAAGGGTCGCGGGGCAGCACAGATACGCAGTATTTT. This encodes CSVEGSRGSTDTQYF.